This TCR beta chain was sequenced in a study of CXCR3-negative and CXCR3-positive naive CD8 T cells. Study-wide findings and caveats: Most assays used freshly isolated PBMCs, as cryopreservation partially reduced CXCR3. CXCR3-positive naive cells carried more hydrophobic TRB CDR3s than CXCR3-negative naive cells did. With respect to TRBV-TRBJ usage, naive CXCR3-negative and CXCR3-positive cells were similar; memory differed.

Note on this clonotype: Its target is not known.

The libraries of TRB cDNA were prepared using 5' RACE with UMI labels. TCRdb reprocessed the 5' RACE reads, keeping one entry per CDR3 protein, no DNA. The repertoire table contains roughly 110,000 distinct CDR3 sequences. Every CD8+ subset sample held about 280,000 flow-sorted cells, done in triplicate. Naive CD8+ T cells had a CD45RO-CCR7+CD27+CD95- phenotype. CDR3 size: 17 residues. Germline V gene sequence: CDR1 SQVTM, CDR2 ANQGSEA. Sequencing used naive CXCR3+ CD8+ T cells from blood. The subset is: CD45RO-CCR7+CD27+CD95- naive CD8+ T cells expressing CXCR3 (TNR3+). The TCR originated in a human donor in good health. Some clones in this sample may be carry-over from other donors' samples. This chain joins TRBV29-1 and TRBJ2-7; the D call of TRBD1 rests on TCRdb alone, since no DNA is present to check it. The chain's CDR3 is CSVEDWTGGSSSYEQYF.